Shown below are 30 T cell receptor beta chains from a single sample sequenced in a study of T cell repertoires in cytomegalovirus infection. MiXCR, applied by TCRdb to the reads, yields one record per CDR3 protein. Of roughly 250,000 distinct CDR3 sequences in the sample, about 20% were seen once. Sequenced: CD8+ T cells from PBMCs. These receptors all stem from a human donor in good health (CMV status not recorded). Some clones in this sample may be carry-over from other donors' samples.

This clonotype appeared a few times. The J gene is TRBJ1-1, the V gene TRBV15, with 8 bases identical to TRBD1. Trimming took 4 bases from V and 5 from J; bases not matched to a gene: 6. CDR1 and CDR2 from the germline V gene are LNHNV and YYDKDF (reference sequence). The CDR3 has 14 residues. The CDR3 coding sequence is TGTGCCACCAGCACACCCGGACAGGGAACTGAAGCTTTCTTT. It is translated as CATSTPGQGTEAFF.

This clonotype was observed a handful of times. In nucleotides, the CDR3 is TGTGCCAGCAGCTCGGGACTAGCGACATACCAAGAGACCCAGTACTTC. It is translated as CASSSGLATYQETQYF. The chain couples TRBV11-2 to TRBJ2-5; the match to TRBD2 covers 10 bases. V lost 4 bases to trimming and J lost 0 bases; unmatched junction nucleotides: 5. The CDR3 length is 16 residues. Looked up from germline, CDR1 is SGHAT and CDR2 is FQNNGV.

CDR3 coding DNA: TGTGCCAGCAGCTTCGGGGGGGTGACAGATACGCAGTATTTT. Translated, it gives CASSFGGVTDTQYF. The V gene is TRBV11-2, the J gene TRBJ2-3, with 8 bases fitting TRBD2. The germline V gene has CDR1 SGHAT and CDR2 FQNNGV. The CDR3 runs to 14 residues. After removal of 3 bases from V and 3 bases from J, the junction contained 2 bases not matched to a gene.

This clonotype has a handful of counts. The CDR3 nucleotides are TGTGCCAGCAGCTTTCTCTCGGGGGGACAAGAGACCCAGTACTTC. It translates to CASSFLSGGQETQYF. V is TRBV13 and J is TRBJ2-5, with TRBD2 matching 7 bases. The CDR3 consists of 15 residues. In germline, CDR1 is PRHDT, CDR2 FYEKMQ (reference sequence). V lost 3 bases to trimming and J lost 2 bases; unmatched junction nucleotides: 6.

This clonotype was picked up a small number of times. This chain connects TRBV20-1 to TRBJ1-6; D call uncertain. The germline V gene has CDR1 DFQATT and CDR2 SNEGSKA (reference sequence). V was pared by 0 bases and J by 9 bases, with 15 bases between. This CDR3 is 15 amino acids long. The CDR3 region is CSARELRSMASPLHF. The CDR3 coding sequence is TGCAGTGCTAGAGAGCTCAGAAGTATGGCTTCACCCCTCCACTTT.

This clonotype was counted a few times. The CDR3 DNA reads as TGTGCCAGTAGTATAGAGGGAGGGGCCCTTTCCTACAATGAGCAGTTCTTC. Translation gives CASSIEGGALSYNEQFF. This rearrangement joins TRBV19 to TRBJ2-1, with 7 bases fitting TRBD2. The CDR3 consists of 17 residues. Trimming cost V 0 bases and J 1 base; bases outside gene matches: 6. CDR1 is LNHDA, CDR2 SQIVND, per germline (reference sequence).

This clonotype was detected a few times. The chain carries TRBV20-1 and TRBJ1-2; TRBD1 is a possible D gene (6 bases). The V and J ends lost 4 bases and 2 bases respectively, with 17 bases between them. Per germline, CDR1 DFQATT and CDR2 SNEGSKA (reference sequence). The CDR3 length is 15 residues. In nucleotides, the CDR3 is TGCAGTGCTACCCCCCCTACAGGGTTCAACTATGGCTACACCTTC. It codes for CSATPPTGFNYGYTF.

Comments on this clonotype: This may be a read error, as it is one base from a much larger clone. This chain connects TRBV5-6 to TRBJ1-1, with a possible D match to TRBD1 (5 bases). Germline V gene lookup returns CDR1 SGHDT and CDR2 YYEEEE. The CDR3 runs to 14 residues. Trimming stripped 5 bases from V and 0 bases from J, with 11 bases between. The CDR3 DNA reads TGTGCCAGCAGTCCGGGACCGATGAACACTGAAGCTTTCTTT. Protein: CASSPGPMNTEAFF. Supplemented by reference TRBV5-6 and TRBJ1-1, the full variable domain reads DAGVTQSPTHLIKTRGQQVTLRCSPKSGHDTVSWYQQALGQGPQFIFQYYEEEERQRGNFPDRFSGHQFPNYSSELNVNALLLGDSALYLCASSPGPMNTEAFFGQGTRLTVV.

This clonotype came up a few times. The chain recombines TRBV9 with TRBJ2-3, with D unresolved. CDR1 and CDR2 (germline): SGDLS, YYNGEE. Deletions cut 4 bases from V and 0 bases from J, with 12 bases between. CDR3 size: 15 residues. CDR3 residues: CASSTERGSTDTQYF. In DNA, the CDR3 is TGTGCCAGCAGCACGGAACGCGGTAGCACAGATACGCAGTATTTT.

The chain is built from TRBV24-1 and TRBJ1-3; D uncertain. Germline V CDR1 and CDR2: KGHDR, SFDVKD. V dropped 1 base and J dropped 3 bases, with 15 bases sitting between them. This CDR3 spans 17 amino acids. CDR3 in DNA: TGTGCCACCAGTGATTTCGCCGGAAAAGGGAATGGAAACACCATATATTTT. Protein: CATSDFAGKGNGNTIYF.

This clonotype appeared a few times. The chain carries TRBV12-3 or TRBV12-4 and TRBJ2-1; 14 bases are shared with TRBD2. The CDR3 is made up of 15 amino acids. Unmatched junction bases numbered 7, after V lost 6 bases and J lost 9 bases. CDR3 amino acids: CASSPGLAGGPEQFF. Written as DNA, the CDR3 is TGTGCCAGCAGCCCCGGACTAGCGGGGGGTCCTGAGCAGTTCTTC.

The chain combines TRBV5-6 with TRBJ2-1; tentative D call: TRBD1 (6 bases). The CDR3 sequence is 15 residues long. V shed 0 bases and J shed 6 bases, with 13 bases lying between them. Per germline, CDR1 SGHDT and CDR2 YYEEEE. CDR3 loop: CASSLASRGFNEQFF. The CDR3 DNA reads as TGTGCCAGCAGCTTGGCTTCGAGGGGGTTCAATGAGCAGTTCTTC.

This rearrangement joins TRBV28 to TRBJ2-5; 10 bases align to TRBD2. The V gene end was trimmed by 5 bases and the J gene end by 5 bases; junction bases not matched to a gene: 14. The CDR3 covers 17 residues. Germline CDR1 reads MDHEN; CDR2 reads SYDVKM. As DNA, the CDR3 is TGTGCCAGCAGTACCCCACTAGCGGGGCCTTCACGGGAGACCCAGTACTTC. Translation: CASSTPLAGPSRETQYF. The full variable domain, rest sourced from reference TRBV28 and TRBJ2-5, is DVKVTQSSRYLVKRTGEKVFLECVQDMDHENMFWYRQDPGLGLRLIYFSYDVKMKEKGDIPEGYSVSREKKERFSLILESASTNQTSMYLCASSTPLAGPSRETQYFGPGTRLLVL.

This clonotype was seen a handful of times. J is TRBJ2-6 and V is TRBV29-1, with 11 nucleotides matching TRBD1. There are 18 residues in the CDR3. Germline V gene lookup returns CDR1 SQVTM and CDR2 ANQGSEA. Unmatched junction bases numbered 9, after V lost 3 bases and J lost 2 bases. Here the CDR3 DNA reads TGCAGCGTTGAGCTATGGACAGGGGGCTTACCTGGGGCCAACGTCCTGACTTTC. Translation: CSVELWTGGLPGANVLTF.

This clonotype was found many times. This rearrangement joins TRBV28 to TRBJ1-2, with D perhaps TRBD1 (5 bases). Germline loops: CDR1 MDHEN, CDR2 SYDVKM. The CDR3 has 12 residues. The ends were cut back, 2 bases at V and 6 bases at J, with 7 bases in the middle. This CDR3 is CASSLQGDGYTF. CDR3 in DNA: TGTGCCAGCAGTTTACAGGGTGATGGCTACACCTTC.

This clonotype appeared a few times. This chain links TRBV28 with TRBJ2-5; TRBD2 matches 8 bases. The germline V gene encodes CDR1 MDHEN and CDR2 SYDVKM. CDR3 size: 15 residues. The ends lost 7 bases at V and 3 bases at J; junction bases unmatched: 10. The CDR3 bases are TGTGCCAGCACCCCGGGAAGCGGGGGTGAAGAGACCCAGTACTTC. Amino acid sequence: CASTPGSGGEETQYF.

The chain couples TRBV5-5 to TRBJ2-7; possibly TRBD1 for D (6 bases). Trimming cost V 0 bases and J 5 bases, with 15 bases left between them. This CDR3 is 15 amino acids long. The germline V gene has CDR1 SGHKS and CDR2 YYEKEE (reference sequence). The CDR3 DNA reads TGTGCCAGCAGCTTGGGCGCAGGGGCAACCAACGAGCAGTACTTC. Translated, it gives CASSLGAGATNEQYF.

The chain uses TRBV28 and TRBJ2-7; 12 bases agree with TRBD2. J gave up 5 bases and V 4 bases, and 15 bases lay outside the gene matches. Germline CDR1 MDHEN, CDR2 SYDVKM. The CDR3 covers 18 residues. Here the CDR3 reads CASSSPGASGGDPHEQYF. The CDR3 region has the DNA TGTGCCAGCAGTTCCCCAGGGGCTAGCGGGGGGGACCCCCACGAGCAGTACTTC.

In this sample, this clonotype turned up once. J is TRBJ2-7 and V is TRBV20-1; 7 bases are a match to TRBD2. CDR1 DFQATT and CDR2 SNEGSKA come from the germline V gene (reference sequence). V lost 5 bases and J lost 4; bases outside the gene matches: 17. The CDR3 runs 16 residues. The CDR3 DNA reads as TGCAGTGCTGGGACTAATCCTGGGCTACATAATTACGAGCAGTACTTC. Protein product: CSAGTNPGLHNYEQYF.

V gene TRBV15 combines with J gene TRBJ1-5, with D perhaps TRBD1 (5 bases). From germline, CDR1 is LNHNV and CDR2 YYDKDF (reference sequence). V was pared by 2 bases and J by 4 bases, with 15 bases between. The CDR3 consists of 16 residues. This CDR3 reads CATSRPGTLGNQPQHF. For the CDR3, the DNA is TGTGCCACCAGCAGACCTGGGACTTTGGGGAATCAGCCCCAGCATTTT.

V and J are TRBV27 and TRBJ2-1; no clear D. Trimming shortened V by 5 bases and J by 2 bases, and 10 bases separated the two germline ends. CDR3 size: 14 residues. CDR1 and CDR2 (germline): MNHEY, SMNVEV (reference sequence). The CDR3 DNA is TGTGCCAGCAGTCGGGCCGAAACCTACAATGAGCAGTTCTTC. This codes for CASSRAETYNEQFF.

This clonotype was picked up a small number of times. This chain's CDR3 is CASSTYRDQRRGQYF. CDR3 coding DNA: TGTGCCAGCAGTACATACAGGGACCAGAGGAGAGGCCAGTACTTC. V usage is TRBV6-2 or TRBV6-3 and J usage is TRBJ2-5, with D possibly matching TRBD1 (6 bases). Germline-derived CDR1 and CDR2 are MNHEY and SVGEGT. The CDR3 length is 15 residues. Between the trimmed V and J ends, which lost 5 bases and 10 bases, there was a span of 23 bases.

This chain links TRBV28 with TRBJ2-3, with D tentatively TRBD2 (7 bases). CDR1 and CDR2 (germline): MDHEN, SYDVKM. The V and J ends lost 3 bases and 4 bases respectively, with 11 bases between them. CDR3 length equals 14 residues. The CDR3 sequence: CASSFRGAADTQYF. The CDR3, as DNA: TGTGCCAGCAGTTTTCGGGGGGCCGCAGATACGCAGTATTTT.

This clonotype has only a few counts. The chain recombines TRBV15 with TRBJ1-2; no clear D gene. Trimming removed 4 bases at V and 8 bases at J, with 17 bases between. The CDR3 extends over 14 amino acids. CDR1 and CDR2 from the germline V gene are LNHNV and YYDKDF (reference sequence). As DNA, the CDR3 is TGTGCCACCAGCACAACACCGGCCTTGGTCGGCTACACCTTC. Its protein is CATSTTPALVGYTF.

This clonotype has just a few counts. This sequence joins TRBV5-6 and TRBJ1-2; no reliable D call. CDR3 length equals 18 residues. The germline gives CDR1 SGHDT, CDR2 YYEEEE. V gave up 2 bases and J gave up 3 bases, with 23 bases separating them. CDR3 sequence: CASSFDVLLGETDYGYTF. In nucleotides, the CDR3 is TGTGCCAGCAGCTTTGATGTCTTACTCGGGGAGACGGACTATGGCTACACCTTC.

This clonotype was observed a few times. The V gene is TRBV12-3 or TRBV12-4, the J gene TRBJ1-1; D is perhaps TRBD1 (6 bases). Trimming removed 6 bases at V and 3 bases at J, with 20 bases between. The CDR3 contains 16 residues. The CDR3 bases are TGTGCCAGCAGCCCGACCGACAGGAATGAAGACACTGAAGCTTTCTTT. It is translated as CASSPTDRNEDTEAFF.

V gene TRBV7-9 combines with J gene TRBJ2-7; the match to TRBD2 covers 8 bases. The CDR3 length is 15 residues. Germline trimming cut 5 bases from V and 0 bases from J; bases unmatched to any gene: 6. CDR1 and CDR2 (germline): SEHNR, FQNEAQ (reference sequence). Here the CDR3 DNA reads TGTGCCAGCAGCCCTCCGGGGGGGAGCTCCTACGAGCAGTACTTC. This translates into CASSPPGGSSYEQYF.

This clonotype has at least ten counts. V is TRBV28 and J is TRBJ2-3, with D possibly matching TRBD2 (6 bases). This CDR3 region has 15 residues. Germline assignment: CDR1 MDHEN and CDR2 SYDVKM. The CDR3 DNA follows: TGTGCTACAGCGACGGGGGAGGTGTTTGGGGATACGCAGTATTTT. Its protein product is CATATGEVFGDTQYF.

This CDR3 is CASSLNWDRGQPQHF. Written as DNA, the CDR3 is TGTGCCAGCAGTTTGAATTGGGACAGGGGGCAGCCCCAGCATTTT. The chain uses TRBV6-2 or TRBV6-3 and TRBJ1-5; 11 positions agree with TRBD1. The junction had 6 bases not matched to a gene; V was cut back by 4 bases and J by 7 bases. Germline CDR1 MNHEY, CDR2 SVGEGT. The CDR3 spans 15 residues.

This clonotype was detected once. CDR3 sequence: CASSDERGVKTQYF. DNA for the CDR3: TGTGCCAGCAGCGACGAGCGGGGGGTAAAGACCCAGTACTTC. The gene calls are TRBV9 and TRBJ2-5, with 9 nucleotides matching TRBD2. CDR3 length: 14 amino acids. CDR1 and CDR2 from the germline V gene are SGDLS and YYNGEE. J was trimmed by 6 bases and V by 3 bases; bases with no gene match: 6.